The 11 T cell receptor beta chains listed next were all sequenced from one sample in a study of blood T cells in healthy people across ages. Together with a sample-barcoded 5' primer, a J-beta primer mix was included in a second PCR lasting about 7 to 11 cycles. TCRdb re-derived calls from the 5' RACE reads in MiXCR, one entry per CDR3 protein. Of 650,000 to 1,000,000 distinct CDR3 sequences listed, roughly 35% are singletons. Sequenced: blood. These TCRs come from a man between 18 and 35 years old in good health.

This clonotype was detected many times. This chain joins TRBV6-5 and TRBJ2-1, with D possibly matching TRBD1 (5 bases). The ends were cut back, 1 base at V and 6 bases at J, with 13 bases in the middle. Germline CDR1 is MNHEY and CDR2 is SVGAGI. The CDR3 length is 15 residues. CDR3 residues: CASSYLSGYGNEQFF. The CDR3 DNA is TGTGCCAGCAGTTACTTGTCAGGGTACGGCAATGAGCAGTTCTTC.

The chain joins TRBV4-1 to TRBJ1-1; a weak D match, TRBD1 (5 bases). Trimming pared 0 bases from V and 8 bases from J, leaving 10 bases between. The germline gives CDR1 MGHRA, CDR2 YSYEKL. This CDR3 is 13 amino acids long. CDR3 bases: TGCGCCAGCAGCCAAGATCAGGGCAGAGAAGCTTTCTTT. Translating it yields CASSQDQGREAFF.

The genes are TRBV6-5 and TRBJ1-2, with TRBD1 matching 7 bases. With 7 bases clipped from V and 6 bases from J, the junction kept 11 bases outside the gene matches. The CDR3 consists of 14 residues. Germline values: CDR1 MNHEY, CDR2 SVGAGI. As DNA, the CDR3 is TGTGCCAGCACCTTCGTAGGGGGCGCGGATGGCTACACCTTC. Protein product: CASTFVGGADGYTF.

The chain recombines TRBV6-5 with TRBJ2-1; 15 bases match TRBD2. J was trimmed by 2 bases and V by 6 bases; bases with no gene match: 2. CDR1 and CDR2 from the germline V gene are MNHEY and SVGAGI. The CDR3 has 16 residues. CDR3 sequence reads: CASSGTSGGTYNEQFF. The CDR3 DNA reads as TGTGCCAGCAGCGGGACTAGCGGGGGGACCTACAATGAGCAGTTCTTC.

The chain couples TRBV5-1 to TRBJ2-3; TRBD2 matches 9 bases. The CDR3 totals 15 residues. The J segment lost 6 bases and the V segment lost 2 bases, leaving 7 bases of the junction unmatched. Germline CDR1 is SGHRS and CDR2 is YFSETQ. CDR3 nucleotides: TGCGCCAGCAGCTTCTCTAGCGGGGCCCCGGATACGCAGTATTTT. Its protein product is CASSFSSGAPDTQYF. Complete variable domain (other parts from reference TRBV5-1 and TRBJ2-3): KAGVTQTPRYLIKTRGQQVTLSCSPISGHRSVSWYQQTPGQGLQFLFEYFSETQRNKGNFPGRFSGRQFSNSRSEMNVSTLELGDSALYLCASSFSSGAPDTQYFGPGTRLTVL.

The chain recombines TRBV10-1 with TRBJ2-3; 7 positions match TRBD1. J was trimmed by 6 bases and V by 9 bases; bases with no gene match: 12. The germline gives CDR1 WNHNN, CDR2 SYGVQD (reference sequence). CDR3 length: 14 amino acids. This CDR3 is CARNTQGRGDTQYF. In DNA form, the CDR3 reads TGCGCCAGAAATACACAGGGGCGTGGGGATACGCAGTATTTT.

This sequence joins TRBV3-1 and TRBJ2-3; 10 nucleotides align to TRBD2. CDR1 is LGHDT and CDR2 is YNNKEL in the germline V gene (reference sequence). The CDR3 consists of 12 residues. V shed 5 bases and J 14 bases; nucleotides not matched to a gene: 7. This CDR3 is CASSTLGLATYF. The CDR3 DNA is TGTGCCAGCAGCACCCTGGGACTAGCGACGTATTTT.

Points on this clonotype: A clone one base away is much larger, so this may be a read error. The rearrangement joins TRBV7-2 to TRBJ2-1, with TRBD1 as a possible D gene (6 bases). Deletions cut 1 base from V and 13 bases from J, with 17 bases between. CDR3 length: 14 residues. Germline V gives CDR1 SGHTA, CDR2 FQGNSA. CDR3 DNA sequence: TGTGCCAGCAGCTTAGTCGGGACACAAGAGACCCAGTTCTTC. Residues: CASSLVGTQETQFF.

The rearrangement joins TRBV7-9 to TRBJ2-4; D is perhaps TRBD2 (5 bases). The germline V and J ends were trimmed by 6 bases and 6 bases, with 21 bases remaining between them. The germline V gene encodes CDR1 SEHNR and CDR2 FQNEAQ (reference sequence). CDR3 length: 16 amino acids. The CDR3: CASSQKAQRAINIQYF. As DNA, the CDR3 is TGTGCCAGCAGTCAGAAAGCCCAGAGGGCAATAAACATTCAGTACTTC.

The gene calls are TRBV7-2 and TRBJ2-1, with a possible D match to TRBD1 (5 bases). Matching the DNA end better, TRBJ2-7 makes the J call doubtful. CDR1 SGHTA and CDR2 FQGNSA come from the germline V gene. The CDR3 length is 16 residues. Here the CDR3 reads CASSLEAGATYNEQYF. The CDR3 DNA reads TGTGCCAGCAGCTTAGAGGCTGGGGCCACCTACAATGAGCAGTACTTC.

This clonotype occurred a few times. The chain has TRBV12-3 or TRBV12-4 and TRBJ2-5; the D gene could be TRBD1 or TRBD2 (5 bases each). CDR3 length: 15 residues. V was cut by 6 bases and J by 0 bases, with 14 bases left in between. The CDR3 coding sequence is TGTGCCAGCAGCCGAGGGGTTATGTACCAAGAGACCCAGTACTTC. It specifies CASSRGVMYQETQYF.